This T cell receptor (beta chain) was sequenced during a study of OX40 agonist ivuxolimab in advanced cancers. Study findings and constraints: Among the lowest peripheral clonal expansion occurred in 0.1-3.0 mg/kg partial responders. Certain nonresponders likewise exhibited a low normalized T-cell clonal expansion.

This clone was seen a handful of times. Antigen specificity is unknown. CDR1 is SNHLY, CDR2 FYNNEI, per germline. The CDR3 sequence is 15 residues long. V gave up 3 bases and J gave up 0 bases, with 10 bases separating them. Generated by immunoSEQ multiplex PCR, the TCRdb table keeps only in-frame clones and is missing some. This table has approximately 75,000 clones, around 80% appearing once. Autoimmune disease history or systemic immunosuppression was exclusionary. V is TRBV2 and J is TRBJ2-3; no clear D gene. This clonotype was obtained from an adult with an advanced solid tumor such as melanoma, head and neck, liver or kidney cancer. The input for sequencing was CD4+ or CD8+ T cells sorted from blood, taken in a trial of the OX40 agonist ivuxolimab. CDR3 residues: CASSDFGLSTDTQYF. The CDR3 DNA follows: TGTGCCAGCAGTGATTTTGGCCTTAGCACAGATACGCAGTATTTT.